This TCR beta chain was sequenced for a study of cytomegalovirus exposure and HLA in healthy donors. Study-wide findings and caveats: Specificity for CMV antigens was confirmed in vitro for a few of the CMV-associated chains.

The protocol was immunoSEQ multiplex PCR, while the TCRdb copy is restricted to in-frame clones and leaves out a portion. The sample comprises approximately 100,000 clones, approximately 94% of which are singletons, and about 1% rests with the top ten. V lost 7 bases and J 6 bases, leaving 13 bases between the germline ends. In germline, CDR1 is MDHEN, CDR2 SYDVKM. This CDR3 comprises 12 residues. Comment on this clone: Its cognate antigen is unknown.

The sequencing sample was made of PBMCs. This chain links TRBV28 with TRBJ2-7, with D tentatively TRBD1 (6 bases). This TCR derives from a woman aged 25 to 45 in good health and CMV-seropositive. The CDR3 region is CASTTQGGEQYF. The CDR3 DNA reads TGTGCCAGCACCACCCAAGGGGGCGAGCAGTACTTC.